This T cell receptor (beta chain) was captured by sequencing in a study of blood T cell repertoires in COVID-19. Profiling relied on immunoSEQ multiplex PCR, and the TCRdb table lists in-frame clones only, not all of them. The top ten hold around 10% of the sample, which has approximately 210,000 clones, under 90% seen once. The CDR3 covers 15 residues. V dropped 3 bases and J dropped 4 bases, with 15 bases sitting between them. Per germline, CDR1 SQVTM and CDR2 ANQGSEA. The V call is TRBV29-1, the J call TRBJ2-2, with D tentatively TRBD2 (7 bases). The source is a man aged 45 to 65 with COVID-19, enrolled during active disease. The sample consisted of peripheral blood. The CDR3 is CSVDLVAGATGELFF. The CDR3 DNA sequence: TGCAGCGTTGATCTGGTTGCGGGGGCCACCGGGGAGCTGTTTTTT.